Following are 26 T cell receptor beta chains from one sample sequenced in a study of early T cells in non-severe SARS-CoV-2 infection. TCRdb independently ran MiXCR on the 5' RACE reads; one entry per CDR3 protein. The data hold some 61,000 distinct CDR3 sequences, with approximately 9.7% observed a single time. Sequencing input: whole blood. All receptors come from an adult who was a healthcare worker with PCR-confirmed SARS-CoV-2 infection or an uninfected control (not recorded which).

About this clonotype itself: A read error is possible here, since a much larger clone lies one base away. This chain links TRBV3-1 with TRBJ1-2; D is unclear. V was shortened by 6 bases and J by 6 bases, with 17 bases between the two germline ends. The germline CDR1 and CDR2 sequences are LGHDT and YNNKEL (reference sequence). The CDR3 is 14 residues long. CDR3 protein: CASRARGPANGYTF. The DNA for the CDR3 is TGTGCCAGCAGAGCCCGAGGGCCCGCCAATGGCTACACCTTC.

This clonotype was recorded many times. This chain connects TRBV6-6 to TRBJ1-2; TRBD1 matches 7 bases. V dropped 6 bases and J dropped 4; count of bases not matched to a gene: 8. Germline loops: CDR1 MNHNY, CDR2 SVGAGI (reference sequence). This CDR3 spans 14 amino acids. CDR3 sequence (DNA): TGTGCCAGCAGCCGGTCAGGGGGGTCCTATGGCTACACCTTC. Its translation is CASSRSGGSYGYTF.

This clonotype was found many times. This chain uses TRBV3-1 with TRBJ2-7; 8 nucleotides agree with TRBD2. The CDR3 extends over 15 amino acids. Per germline, CDR1 LGHDT and CDR2 YNNKEL (reference sequence). V shed 1 base and J 6 bases; nucleotides not matched to a gene: 8. DNA of the CDR3: TGTGCCAGCAGCCAAGGTACAGCGGGGGTAGGCGAGCAGTACTTC. Protein: CASSQGTAGVGEQYF.

About this clonotype: One end of the junction is discordant with germline, which a read error may explain. This rearrangement joins TRBV7-3 to TRBJ2-7; D is unclear. The CDR3 runs to 15 residues. CDR1 and CDR2 from the germline V gene are SGHTA and FQGTGA. The CDR3 nucleotides read TGTGCCAGCAACTTAGTCTCAGCGACAATCTACGAGCAGTACTTC. Translated, it gives CASNLVSATIYEQYF.

This clonotype was detected ten times or more. V gene TRBV7-8 combines with J gene TRBJ2-3; unclear D gene. Germline assignment: CDR1 SGHVS and CDR2 FQNEAQ. The V end was cut by 3 bases, the J end by 4 bases, with 11 bases between. This CDR3 has 14 amino acids. CDR3 sequence reads: CASSFKNFADTQYF. The CDR3 nucleotides read TGTGCCAGCAGCTTCAAAAATTTTGCAGATACGCAGTATTTT.

This clonotype was recorded at least ten times. This rearrangement joins TRBV6-4 to TRBJ2-2, with D perhaps TRBD1 (6 bases). Trimming cost V 6 bases and J 1 base, with 9 bases left between them. Germline V gene data show CDR1 as MRHNA and CDR2 as SNTAGT. This CDR3 is built from 14 residues. The CDR3 bases are TGTGCCAGCAGCCAACAGGGGAACACCGGGGAGCTGTTTTTT. Translated: CASSQQGNTGELFF.

DNA of the CDR3: TGTGCCAGCACCACAACAGGCGAGGGGGTCTACGAGCAGTACTTC. Translating gives CASTTTGEGVYEQYF. The V and J genes are TRBV21-1 and TRBJ2-7; the table calls TRBD1, which could not be checked here. TRBV21-1 is flagged as a pseudogene. The CDR3 has 15 residues.

The chain recombines TRBV20-1 with TRBJ1-5; D ambiguous. The CDR3 extends over 13 amino acids. The V end was cut by 3 bases, the J end by 4 bases, with 10 bases between. Germline CDR1 and CDR2: DFQATT and SNEGSKA (reference sequence). The DNA of the CDR3 is TGCAGTGCTAGGGCGCTGAGGAATCAGCCCCAGCATTTT. This encodes CSARALRNQPQHF.

The chain carries TRBV11-1 and TRBJ1-1, with TRBD1 matching over 7 bases. V dropped 5 bases and J dropped 4; count of bases not matched to a gene: 7. CDR3 size: 14 residues. CDR1 SGHAT and CDR2 FQDESV come from the germline V gene (reference sequence). CDR3 protein: CASSRYGQVTEAFF. The DNA for the CDR3 is TGTGCCAGCAGCCGTTACGGACAGGTCACTGAAGCTTTCTTT.

The table lists this clonotype with a few counts. The chain links TRBV25-1 to TRBJ2-3; D perhaps matches TRBD2 (7 bases). The V and J ends lost 1 base and 4 bases respectively, with 15 bases between them. The CDR3 spans 16 residues. In germline, CDR1 is MGHDK, CDR2 SYGVNS. CDR3 region: CASSEFWGGLPDTQYF. In DNA, the CDR3 is TGTGCCAGCAGTGAATTTTGGGGGGGCCTACCAGATACGCAGTATTTT.

The sample holds many counts of this clonotype. The chain combines TRBV20-1 with TRBJ2-1, with TRBD2 matching over 10 bases. V dropped 6 bases and J dropped 7; count of bases not matched to a gene: 18. Germline CDR1 DFQATT, CDR2 SNEGSKA (reference sequence). The length of the CDR3 is 17 residues. This chain's CDR3 is CSAPGGSGGPRWNEQFF. The DNA for the CDR3 is TGCAGTGCCCCCGGGGGTAGCGGGGGGCCTCGCTGGAATGAGCAGTTCTTC.

This sequence joins TRBV20-1 and TRBJ2-7, with 10 bases lining up with TRBD2. The CDR3 sequence is 14 residues long. J lost 1 base, V lost 4 bases, and 4 bases had no gene match. CDR1 is DFQATT, CDR2 SNEGSKA, per germline (reference sequence). In DNA, the CDR3 is TGCAGTGCTATAGCGGGGGGTTCTTCCTACGAGCAGTACTTC. As protein: CSAIAGGSSYEQYF.

This clonotype showed up many times. The V call is TRBV20-1, the J call TRBJ1-6; TRBD1 agrees at 7 bases. From germline, CDR1 is DFQATT and CDR2 SNEGSKA (reference sequence). The V and J ends lost 0 bases and 7 bases, in that order; junction bases with no gene match: 9. The CDR3 extends over 16 amino acids. CDR3 region: CSARDEWGTVNSPLHF. CDR3 coding DNA: TGCAGTGCTAGAGATGAGTGGGGGACAGTGAATTCACCCCTCCACTTT.

The sample holds many counts of this clonotype. The chain has TRBV2 and TRBJ2-5, with TRBD2 matching 7 bases. Germline-derived CDR1 and CDR2 are SNHLY and FYNNEI. The CDR3 sequence is 16 residues long. The J segment lost 1 base and the V segment lost 3 bases, leaving 8 bases of the junction unmatched. The CDR3 nucleotides are TGTGCCAGCAGTGATGGTTTGCGGGGGAGCCAAGAGACCCAGTACTTC. Translated: CASSDGLRGSQETQYF.

This clonotype was counted many times. The chain links TRBV7-9 to TRBJ1-1, with D possibly TRBD1 on 5 matching bases. This CDR3 is built from 14 residues. Per the germline V gene, CDR1 is SEHNR and CDR2 is FQNEAQ (reference sequence). V lost 5 bases to trimming and J lost 0 bases, with 10 bases between them. The chain's CDR3 is CASSGADVNTEAFF. CDR3 coding DNA: TGTGCCAGCAGCGGGGCCGATGTGAACACTGAAGCTTTCTTT.

This clonotype showed up just a few times. The V gene is TRBV5-8, the J gene TRBJ2-7; D is unclear. V was pared by 4 bases and J by 10 bases, with 21 bases between. The CDR3 sequence is 14 residues long. Germline CDR1 is SGHTS and CDR2 is YDEGEE. In DNA, the CDR3 is TGTGCCAGCAGCCCCGATGGGCCCCGAAGCCCCCAGTACTTC. This sequence encodes CASSPDGPRSPQYF.

This clonotype was detected only a few times. V usage is TRBV4-1 and J usage is TRBJ1-6, with 7 bases identical to TRBD1. CDR1 MGHRA and CDR2 YSYEKL come from the germline V gene. The CDR3 is 15 residues long. The V gene end was trimmed by 3 bases and the J gene end by 10 bases; junction bases not matched to a gene: 9. CDR3 in amino acids: CASSQGTASKSPLHF. As DNA, the CDR3 is TGCGCCAGCAGCCAGGGGACAGCCTCAAAATCACCCCTCCACTTT.

The genes are TRBV5-6 and TRBJ1-4; tentatively, D is TRBD1 (5 bases). Germline V gives CDR1 SGHDT, CDR2 YYEEEE. V dropped 0 bases and J dropped 8 bases, with 14 bases sitting between them. The CDR3 contains 15 residues. The CDR3 nucleotides are TGTGCCAGCAGCTTGGGAGGCCCGAGGGGAGAAAAACTGTTTTTT. Translated: CASSLGGPRGEKLFF.

The V and J genes are TRBV7-9 and TRBJ2-5; D unresolved. Trimming took 1 base from V and 0 from J, leaving 6 bases between them. CDR3 length equals 14 residues. Per the germline V gene, CDR1 is SEHNR and CDR2 is FQNEAQ (reference sequence). CDR3 sequence (DNA): TGTGCCAGCAGCTTAGTTTTTGACCAAGAGACCCAGTACTTC. Encoded protein: CASSLVFDQETQYF.

The chain joins TRBV10-2 to TRBJ1-1; D remains unclear. V was shortened by 2 bases and J by 0 bases, with 4 bases between the two germline ends. This CDR3 has 13 residues. Germline values: CDR1 WSHSY, CDR2 SAAADI. CDR3 nucleotides: TGCGCCAGCAGTGAGGAGATGAACACTGAAGCTTTCTTT. Its translation: CASSEEMNTEAFF.

The chain uses TRBV20-1 and TRBJ1-1; 8 nucleotides match TRBD1. Losses at the gene ends were 1 base for V and 3 bases for J; bases not matched to a gene: 7. The CDR3 runs 15 residues. CDR1 is DFQATT and CDR2 is SNEGSKA in the germline V gene (reference sequence). The CDR3 DNA reads TGCAGTGCTAGAGCCCAGACAGGGGCTCACACTGAAGCTTTCTTT. Its translation: CSARAQTGAHTEAFF.

This clonotype has a count of ten or more. The genes are TRBV18 and TRBJ1-2; D is unclear. CDR3 length equals 15 residues. Germline V gene data show CDR1 as KGHSH and CDR2 as LQKENI. With 2 bases removed from V and 2 bases from J, the gap between germline ends came to 12 bases. The CDR3 coding sequence is TGTGCCAGCTCACCAGACTCCGGCGCCAACTATGGCTACACCTTC. It specifies CASSPDSGANYGYTF.

The chain recombines TRBV6-1 with TRBJ1-1; 9 nucleotides match TRBD1. This CDR3 region has 13 residues. Germline V gene lookup returns CDR1 MNHNS and CDR2 SASEGT. Germline trimming cut 7 bases from V and 8 bases from J; bases unmatched to any gene: 8. The CDR3 region is CASTRGQGREAFF. The CDR3 coding sequence is TGTGCCAGCACCCGTGGACAGGGGCGAGAAGCTTTCTTT.

This clonotype was observed a handful of times. The chain has TRBV2 and TRBJ1-3; D possibly corresponds to TRBD1 (5 bases). Germline-derived CDR1 and CDR2 are SNHLY and FYNNEI. There are 16 residues in the CDR3. The V and J ends lost 4 bases and 0 bases respectively, with 13 bases between them. The chain's CDR3 is CASSVGDIISGNTIYF. Written as DNA, the CDR3 is TGTGCCAGCAGTGTAGGGGATATCATCTCTGGAAACACCATATATTTT.

The rearrangement joins TRBV7-7 to TRBJ2-5, with 9 bases aligning to TRBD1. Losses at the gene ends were 5 bases for V and 7 bases for J; bases not matched to a gene: 8. The CDR3 has 14 residues. CDR1 SSHAT and CDR2 FNYEAQ come from the germline V gene (reference sequence). The CDR3 DNA reads as TGTGCCAGCAGCCCTTGGGACAGGGAGGGGACCCAGTACTTC. Translating it yields CASSPWDREGTQYF.

This clonotype was detected only a few times. The rearrangement joins TRBV20-1 to TRBJ2-5, with a possible D match to TRBD1 (6 bases). V lost 3 bases and J lost 4, with 15 bases in between. The CDR3 consists of 14 residues. CDR1 and CDR2 from the germline V gene are DFQATT and SNEGSKA (reference sequence). The CDR3 nucleotides are TGCAGTGCTAGTTGGGGACAATTAGGAGAGACCCAGTACTTC. It specifies CSASWGQLGETQYF.